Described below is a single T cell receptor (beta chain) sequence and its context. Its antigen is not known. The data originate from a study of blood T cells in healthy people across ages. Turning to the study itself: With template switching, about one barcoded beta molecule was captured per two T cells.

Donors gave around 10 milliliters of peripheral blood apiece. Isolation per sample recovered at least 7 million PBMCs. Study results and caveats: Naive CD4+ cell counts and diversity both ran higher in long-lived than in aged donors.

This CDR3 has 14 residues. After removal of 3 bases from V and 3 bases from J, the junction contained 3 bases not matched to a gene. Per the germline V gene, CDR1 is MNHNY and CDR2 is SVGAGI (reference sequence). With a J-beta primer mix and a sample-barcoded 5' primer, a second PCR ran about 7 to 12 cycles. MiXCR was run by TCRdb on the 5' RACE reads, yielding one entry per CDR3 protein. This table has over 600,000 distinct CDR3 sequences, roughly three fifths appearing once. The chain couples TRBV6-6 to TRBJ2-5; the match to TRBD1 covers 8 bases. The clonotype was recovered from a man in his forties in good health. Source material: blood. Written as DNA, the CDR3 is TGTGCCAGCAGTTATGTGGGACAGGAAGAGACCCAGTACTTC. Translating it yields CASSYVGQEETQYF.